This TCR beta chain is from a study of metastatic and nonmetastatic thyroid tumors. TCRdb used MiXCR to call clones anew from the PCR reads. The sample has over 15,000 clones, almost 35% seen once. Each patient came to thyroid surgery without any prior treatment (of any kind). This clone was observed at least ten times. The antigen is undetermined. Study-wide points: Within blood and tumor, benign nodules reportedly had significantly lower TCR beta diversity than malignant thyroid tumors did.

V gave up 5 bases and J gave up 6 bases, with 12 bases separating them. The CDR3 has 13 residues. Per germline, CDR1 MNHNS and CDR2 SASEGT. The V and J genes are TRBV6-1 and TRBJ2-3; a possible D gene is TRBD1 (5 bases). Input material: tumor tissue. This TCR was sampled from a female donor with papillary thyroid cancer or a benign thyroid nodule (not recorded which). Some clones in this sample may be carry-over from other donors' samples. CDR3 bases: TGTGCCAGCAGTAATCAGGGTAGGGATACGCAGTATTTT. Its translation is CASSNQGRDTQYF.